What follows are 13 T cell receptor beta chains derived from one specimen sequenced in a study of blood T cell repertoires in COVID-19. Libraries were prepared by immunoSEQ multiplex PCR; TCRdb keeps only in-frame clonotypes and omits some of them. The data contain roughly 280,000 clones, about 87% of them singletons. The sequencing input was peripheral blood. Every receptor here comes from a woman aged 60 to 75 with COVID-19, enrolled during active disease.

This clone was found a few times. The chain uses TRBV5-1 and TRBJ2-2; 8 bases fit TRBD2. Germline V CDR1 and CDR2: SGHRS, YFSETQ. V gave up 5 bases and J gave up 3 bases; unmatched junction bases: 9. The CDR3 runs 16 residues. CDR3 DNA: TGCGCCAGCAGGGACGGTCAGCGGGAGTACACCGGGGAGCTGTTTTTT. This codes for CASRDGQREYTGELFF.

The rearrangement joins TRBV30 to TRBJ1-3; TRBD1 might be the D (5 bases). The CDR3 loop spans 14 amino acids. The ends were cut back, 5 bases at V and 2 bases at J, with 13 bases in the middle. Per the germline V gene, CDR1 is GTSNPN and CDR2 is SVGIG (reference sequence). The CDR3 sequence is CAWAPGRTGNTIYF. The DNA for the CDR3 is TGTGCCTGGGCTCCAGGGCGAACTGGAAACACCATATATTTT.

The table lists this clone with a count of one. The J gene is TRBJ1-5, the V gene TRBV9; D is undetermined. Trimming pared 1 base from V and 3 bases from J, leaving 11 bases between. Per the germline V gene, CDR1 is SGDLS and CDR2 is YYNGEE. The CDR3 is made up of 15 amino acids. In nucleotides, the CDR3 is TGTGCCAGCAGCGTATCCGGGAGCCTCAATCAGCCCCAGCATTTT. Translated, it gives CASSVSGSLNQPQHF.

The chain links TRBV5-1 to TRBJ1-1, with D perhaps TRBD1 (5 bases). Trimming removed 4 bases from V and 3 bases from J, with 22 bases in between. The CDR3 is 17 residues long. Germline V gives CDR1 SGHRS, CDR2 YFSETQ. CDR3 sequence (DNA): TGCGCCAGCAGCACTGGGAGGGGCTTTATGACGGACACTGAAGCTTTCTTT. Encoded protein: CASSTGRGFMTDTEAFF.

J is TRBJ2-7 and V is TRBV5-6; 12 nucleotides match TRBD1. Germline loops: CDR1 SGHDT, CDR2 YYEEEE. The CDR3 consists of 14 residues. After removal of 4 bases from V and 6 bases from J, the junction contained 5 bases not matched to a gene. This CDR3 is CASSPGQGATEQYF. CDR3 bases: TGTGCCAGCAGCCCGGGACAGGGGGCGACCGAGCAGTACTTC.

The chain joins TRBV4-1 to TRBJ1-2, with no clear D. From germline, CDR1 is MGHRA and CDR2 YSYEKL. Trimming cost V 0 bases and J 5 bases, with 13 bases left between them. CDR3 size: 15 residues. The CDR3 nucleotides read TGCGCCAGCAGCCAAGATCTCGGCAGGCTGTATGGCTACACCTTC. This sequence encodes CASSQDLGRLYGYTF.

This clone was observed a few times. This rearrangement joins TRBV5-1 to TRBJ2-7, with D possibly matching TRBD2 (6 bases). Germline V gene lookup returns CDR1 SGHRS and CDR2 YFSETQ. CDR3 size: 14 residues. V lost 5 bases and J 4 bases, leaving 16 bases between the germline ends. The CDR3 coding sequence is TGCGCCAGCAGTTCGGGACTCTCGATTTACGAGCAGTACTTC. Its translation is CASSSGLSIYEQYF.

This clone was observed once. V is TRBV5-1 and J is TRBJ1-2; 10 nucleotides align to TRBD1. V trimming: 5 bases; J trimming: 4 bases; junction bases outside the gene matches: 5. The CDR3 is 14 amino acids. The V gene's germline CDR1 is SGHRS and CDR2 YFSETQ. This CDR3 reads CASRETGGAYGYTF. As DNA, the CDR3 is TGCGCCAGCAGAGAGACAGGGGGCGCCTATGGCTACACCTTC.

V gene TRBV7-6 combines with J gene TRBJ1-6; D remains unclear. The CDR3 has 15 amino acids. In germline, CDR1 is SGHVS, CDR2 FNYEAQ. V lost 5 bases, J lost 5 bases, and 13 bases lay in between. DNA of the CDR3: TGTGCCAGCAGCGGCTCGGCAGGCGATAATTCACCCCTCCACTTT. Amino acid sequence: CASSGSAGDNSPLHF.

In its sample, this clone was seen once. This chain joins TRBV9 and TRBJ1-2, with TRBD1 matching over 9 bases. This CDR3 has 18 residues. Germline CDR1 and CDR2: SGDLS and YYNGEE. Unmatched junction bases numbered 17, after V lost 4 bases and J lost 4 bases. The chain's CDR3 is CASSFPSKGDRESYGYTF. CDR3 sequence (DNA): TGTGCCAGCAGCTTCCCTTCAAAGGGGGACAGGGAGAGCTATGGCTACACCTTC. The full variable domain, completed using reference TRBV9 and TRBJ1-2, is DSGVTQTPKHLITATGQRVTLRCSPRSGDLSVYWYQQSLDQGLQFLIQYYNGEERAKGNILERFSAQQFPDLHSELNLSSLELGDSALYFCASSFPSKGDRESYGYTFGSGTRLTVV.

The V call is TRBV30, the J call TRBJ1-5, with 7 bases aligning to TRBD1. Unmatched junction bases numbered 4, after V lost 2 bases and J lost 6 bases. Germline-derived CDR1 and CDR2 are GTSNPN and SVGIG (reference sequence). The CDR3 is made up of 13 amino acids. CDR3 bases: TGTGCCTGGAGTCAGGGGGTTACTCAGCCCCAGCATTTT. Translation gives CAWSQGVTQPQHF. The whole variable domain, filled in from reference TRBV30 and TRBJ1-5, reads SQTIHQWPATLVQPVGSPLSLECTVEGTSNPNLYWYRQAAGRGLQLLFYSVGIGQISSEVPQNLSASRPQDRQFILSSKKLLLSDSGFYLCAWSQGVTQPQHFGDGTRLSIL.

This chain links TRBV30 with TRBJ2-7, with 9 bases aligning to TRBD1. Germline trimming cut 5 bases from V and 7 bases from J; bases unmatched to any gene: 9. The CDR3 totals 13 residues. The germline V gene has CDR1 GTSNPN and CDR2 SVGIG (reference sequence). The CDR3 DNA reads as TGTGCCTGGGAAGTCGGACAGGGGACTGAGCAGTACTTC. Translated: CAWEVGQGTEQYF.

The chain is built from TRBV5-6 and TRBJ2-7, with 10 bases aligning to TRBD2. The trim removed 6 bases at V and 7 bases at J, leaving 16 bases unmatched. The CDR3 is 16 residues long. Germline V CDR1 and CDR2: SGHDT, YYEEEE. The CDR3 loop is CASTWWVTSGPREQYF. The CDR3 region has the DNA TGTGCCAGCACCTGGTGGGTGACTAGCGGGCCTCGGGAGCAGTACTTC.